A single sample is the source of the 2 T cell receptor beta chains below, sequenced in a study of blood T cell repertoires in COVID-19 (dated by TCRdb to the early 2020s). The library was obtained by the immunoSEQ multiplex PCR assay. TCRdb carries this immuneACCESS record with in-frame sequences only. Its versions omit some clonotypes, under half of them owing to an unresolved V gene in the studies checked, with the rest unexplained. The sample profile shows nearly 350,000 clones; about nine tenths of them were found once. About 7.3% of the sample is taken by the ten largest. Material: peripheral blood. The receptors were sampled from a woman between 65 and 79 years old with COVID-19, enrolled during active disease.

The chain couples TRBV28 to TRBJ2-2; D is ambiguous. The V end lost 3 bases, the J end lost 3 bases, and 11 bases lay between the germline ends. CDR3 length: 15 amino acids. Looked up from germline, CDR1 is MDHEN and CDR2 is SYDVKM. The CDR3 reads CASSFGQSYTGELFF. The CDR3 bases are TGTGCCAGCAGTTTTGGGCAGTCTTACACCGGGGAGCTGTTTTTT.

The genes are TRBV5-8 and TRBJ2-5, with 9 bases fitting TRBD2. The germline CDR1 and CDR2 sequences are SGHTS and YDEGEE. The CDR3 loop spans 17 amino acids. V was clipped by 4 bases and J by 0 bases; unmatched bases: 10. The CDR3 protein is CASSEQTSGVYQETQYF. The CDR3 nucleotides read TGTGCCAGCAGCGAGCAGACTAGCGGAGTTTACCAAGAGACCCAGTACTTC.